One sample yielded the 8 T cell receptor beta chains listed below, sequenced in a study of T cells after yellow fever vaccination. MiXCR, run by TCRdb on the 5' RACE reads, gives a single entry per CDR3 protein. The data contain 300,000 or so distinct CDR3 sequences, roughly 8.4% of them singletons. Sequenced material: PBMCs, taken about 41 days after the first yellow fever vaccination. The receptors stem from a man in his late teens or twenties who received the YFV17D yellow fever vaccine.

The chain uses TRBV24-1 and TRBJ1-5; TRBD1 matches 8 bases. CDR1 and CDR2 (germline): KGHDR, SFDVKD. The trim removed 1 base at V and 3 bases at J, leaving 10 bases unmatched. The CDR3 runs to 18 residues. The CDR3 DNA is TGTGCCACCAGTGATTTCAAGCCCAAGACAGGGGACAATCAGCCCCAGCATTTT. Amino acids: CATSDFKPKTGDNQPQHF.

The V gene is TRBV4-2, the J gene TRBJ2-3, with 9 nucleotides matching TRBD2. Per the germline V gene, CDR1 is LGHNA and CDR2 is YNFKEQ. Trimming took 4 bases from V and 4 from J; bases not matched to a gene: 9. The CDR3 has 16 amino acids. The CDR3 DNA is TGTGCCAGCAGCCTTGGGACTAGCCGACAACCAGATACGCAGTATTTT. It encodes CASSLGTSRQPDTQYF.

This clonotype was observed a handful of times. In DNA, the CDR3 is TGTGCCAGCAGCCCCATAGGCAGTACTTTTAGTTATGGCTACACCTTC. Protein product: CASSPIGSTFSYGYTF. J is TRBJ1-2 and V is TRBV7-2; D call uncertain. The germline V gene has CDR1 SGHTA and CDR2 FQGNSA. V lost 5 bases, J lost 5 bases, and 21 bases lay in between. This CDR3 has 16 amino acids.

The J gene is TRBJ2-7, the V gene TRBV2; 8 nucleotides match TRBD2. This CDR3 has 15 residues. Germline V lookup: CDR1 SNHLY, CDR2 FYNNEI. J was trimmed by 0 bases and V by 6 bases; bases with no gene match: 7. The CDR3, as DNA: TGTGCCAGCAGCGCGGGGGGAATGAGCTCCTACGAGCAGTACTTC. Its protein is CASSAGGMSSYEQYF.

This clonotype was observed a few times. The chain employs TRBV7-8 and TRBJ1-2, with 10 bases identical to TRBD1. This CDR3 comprises 17 residues. V dropped 5 bases and J dropped 3; count of bases not matched to a gene: 12. Germline V lookup: CDR1 SGHVS, CDR2 FQNEAQ. The CDR3 nucleotides are TGTGCCAGCAGCCCCCGGACAGGGGGATCCGCCCACTATGGCTACACCTTC. Protein product: CASSPRTGGSAHYGYTF.

This clonotype appeared many times. This chain uses TRBV7-2 with TRBJ2-1; D gene ambiguous. V dropped 3 bases and J dropped 3 bases, with 6 bases sitting between them. The CDR3 loop spans 13 amino acids. From germline, CDR1 is SGHTA and CDR2 FQGNSA. The CDR3 is CASSFIIYNEQFF. The CDR3 DNA is TGTGCCAGCAGCTTTATTATCTACAATGAGCAGTTCTTC.

This clonotype has more than one count but fewer than ten. This sequence joins TRBV3-1 and TRBJ2-2, with D possibly being TRBD2 (6 bases). Germline assignment: CDR1 LGHDT and CDR2 YNNKEL (reference sequence). The CDR3 extends over 14 amino acids. The ends were cut back, 3 bases at V and 5 bases at J, with 10 bases in the middle. The CDR3 sequence: CASSHRAGTGELFF. CDR3 in DNA: TGTGCCAGCAGCCATAGGGCGGGAACCGGGGAGCTGTTTTTT.

This clonotype was seen a handful of times. The CDR3 sequence: CASSIRLAGEQFF. CDR3 nucleotides: TGTGCCAGCAGCATCAGACTAGCGGGTGAGCAGTTCTTC. The J gene is TRBJ2-1, the V gene TRBV7-9; TRBD2 matches at 10 bases. CDR1 is SEHNR and CDR2 is FQNEAQ in the germline V gene (reference sequence). The V gene end was trimmed by 5 bases and the J gene end by 9 bases; junction bases not matched to a gene: 4. The CDR3 is 13 residues long.